This T cell receptor (beta chain) was recorded in a study of identifying expanded T cells in peripheral blood. General study results and limits: Variance in clone template counts between approximately two-week samples significantly increased with total template count across all healthy donors.

As regards this clone: Its antigen remains unknown.

The CDR3 spans 14 residues. Germline loops: CDR1 ENHRY, CDR2 SYGVKD. V was shortened by 0 bases and J by 2 bases, with 8 bases between the two germline ends. Sequencing was performed with immunoSEQ multiplex PCR; in TCRdb, only in-frame clones are kept and a portion is missing. Of approximately 140,000 clones in the sample, 70% to 90% were seen once. This rearrangement joins TRBV10-3 to TRBJ2-7; perhaps TRBD2 as D (6 bases). The receptor was derived from a person aged 18-70 years in good health. Material for sequencing was blood. The DNA of the CDR3 is TGTGCCATCAGTGAGTCGTCGGGGGCCTACGAGCAGTACTTC. Translating it yields CAISESSGAYEQYF.